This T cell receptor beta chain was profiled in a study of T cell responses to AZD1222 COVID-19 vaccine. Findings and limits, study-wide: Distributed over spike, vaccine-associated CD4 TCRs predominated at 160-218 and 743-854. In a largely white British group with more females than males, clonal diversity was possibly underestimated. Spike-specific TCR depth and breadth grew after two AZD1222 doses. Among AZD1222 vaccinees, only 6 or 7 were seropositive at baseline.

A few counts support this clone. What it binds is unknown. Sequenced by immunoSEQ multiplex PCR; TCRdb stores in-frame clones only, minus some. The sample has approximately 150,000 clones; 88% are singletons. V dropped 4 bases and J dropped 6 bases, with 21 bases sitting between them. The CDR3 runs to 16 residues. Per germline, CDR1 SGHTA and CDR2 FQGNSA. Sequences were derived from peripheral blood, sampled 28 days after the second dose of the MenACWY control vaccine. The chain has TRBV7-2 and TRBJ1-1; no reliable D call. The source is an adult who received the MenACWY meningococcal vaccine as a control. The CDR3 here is CASSSVRPVSGAEAFF. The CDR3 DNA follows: TGTGCCAGCAGCTCCGTTCGACCGGTCTCTGGGGCTGAAGCTTTCTTT.